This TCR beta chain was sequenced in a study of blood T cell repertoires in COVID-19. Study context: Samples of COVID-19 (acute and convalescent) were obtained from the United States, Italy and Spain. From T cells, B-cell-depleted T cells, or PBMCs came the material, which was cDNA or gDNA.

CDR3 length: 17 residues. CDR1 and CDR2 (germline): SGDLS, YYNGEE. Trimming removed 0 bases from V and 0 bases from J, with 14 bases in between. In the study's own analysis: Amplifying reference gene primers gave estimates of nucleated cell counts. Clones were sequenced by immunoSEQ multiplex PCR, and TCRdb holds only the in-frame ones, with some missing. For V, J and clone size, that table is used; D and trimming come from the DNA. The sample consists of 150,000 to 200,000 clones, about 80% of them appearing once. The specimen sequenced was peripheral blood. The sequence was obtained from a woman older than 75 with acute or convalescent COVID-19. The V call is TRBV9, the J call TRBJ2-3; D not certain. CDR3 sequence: CASSVDVWSRSTDTQYF. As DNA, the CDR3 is TGTGCCAGCAGCGTAGATGTTTGGTCCAGAAGCACAGATACGCAGTATTTT. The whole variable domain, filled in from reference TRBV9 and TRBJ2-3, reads DSGVTQTPKHLITATGQRVTLRCSPRSGDLSVYWYQQSLDQGLQFLIQYYNGEERAKGNILERFSAQQFPDLHSELNLSSLELGDSALYFCASSVDVWSRSTDTQYFGPGTRLTVL.